This T cell receptor beta chain was identified in a study of blood T cell repertoires in COVID-19 (dated by TCRdb to between 2020 and 2021). Concerning the study at large: The collaborator samples originated in the United States, Italy and Spain and spanned the acute and convalescent phases of COVID-19. The material from the prospective study consisted of cDNA or gDNA derived from T cells, B-cell-depleted T cells, or PBMCs. Deeply sampled blood TCRbeta repertoires from subjects exposed to, actively infected with, or recovered from COVID-19 were included in the dataset. The repertoires were made available in a free public database intended to serve as a resource for research on the immune response to SARS-CoV-2. The samples were drawn from two sources: the first 160 participants of the ongoing ImmuneRACE study, and fewer than 1,500 subjects contributed by 6 global collaborators. The sample metadata nearly always contained a de-identified subject ID, COVID-19 status, age in years and sex. HLA class I and class II types, where available, came from metadata supplied by the sample provider rather than from assay-based typing.

The immunoSEQ Assay, a bias-controlled multiplex PCR, was used to amplify TCRbeta CDR3 regions from genomic DNA. From the authors' description of their analysis: Within the assay, amplification of reference gene primers was used to estimate how many nucleated cells each sample contained. Sequence reads were collapsed and filtered to measure the absolute abundance of every unique TCRbeta CDR3 rearrangement. For each sample, productive Simpson clonality was calculated as the square root of Simpson's diversity index across productive rearrangements. TCRdb re-hosts the immuneACCESS table, in-frame sequences only. Its copies lack some clones; in the studies checked, an unresolved V gene accounts for under half of them, and the cause for the rest is not known. That table supplies the V and J calls and clone size; D and trimming were determined from the DNA. For this sample there are approximately 98,000 clones; over 70% appear just once. The ten biggest clones cover about 10% of the sample.

V and J lose 1 base and 0 bases, and a span of 9 bases separates them. CDR1 and CDR2 (KGHSH, LQKENI) derive from the germline V gene. The CDR3, from cysteine to phenylalanine, totals 15 residues. Left in the record is the CDR3 DNA by itself, 45 bases read in frame from the first base. Collaborating institutions collected whole blood in K2EDTA tubes following their own protocols. For TCRbeta analysis, collaborators shipped samples as frozen whole blood, isolated PBMCs, or DNA extracted from either of those sample types. Results the study describes overall, beyond this receptor: Clinical and demographic metadata were provided uncurated, with the amount varying by source and participant.

As for this clone: Which antigen it targets is not known. There are no base qualities to consult, and no much larger clone falls within one base.

The V and J genes are TRBV18 and TRBJ1-2; too little of a D gene remains to name it. This TCR was recovered from a woman older than 75 with acute or convalescent COVID-19. The sequenced sample was peripheral blood. The CDR3 has the sequence CASSPRVETNYGYTF. The DNA sequence is as follows: TGTGCCAGCTCACCACGAGTAGAGACTAACTATGGCTACACCTTC.